This TCR beta chain emerged from a study of cytomegalovirus exposure and HLA in healthy donors. Use of 60 Vbeta and 13 Jbeta primers characterized the PCR. Libraries were prepared by immunoSEQ multiplex PCR; TCRdb keeps only in-frame clonotypes and omits some of them. The repertoire consists of some 140,000 clones, with 55% to 80% occurring once and the leading ten covering around 1.4%. The sample consisted of PBMCs. The receptor comes from a woman aged 35 to 49 in good health and CMV-seronegative.

CDR3 protein: CASSSTARQGANWSPLHF. Here the CDR3 DNA reads TGTGCCAGCAGCTCCACAGCTCGACAGGGGGCAAACTGGTCACCCCTCCACTTT. This chain joins TRBV7-2 and TRBJ1-6, with 10 bases aligning to TRBD1. Germline V gene lookup returns CDR1 SGHTA and CDR2 FQGNSA. The CDR3 runs 18 residues. The V gene end was trimmed by 4 bases and the J gene end by 10 bases; junction bases not matched to a gene: 16.